The 24 T cell receptor beta chains below all came from one sample that was sequenced in a study of blood T cell repertoires in COVID-19 (dated by TCRdb to between 2020 and 2021). Library preparation was by the immunoSEQ multiplex PCR assay. Imported from immuneACCESS, the table was reduced by TCRdb to in-frame sequences with V and J called. These copies leave out some clones; in studies compared against another copy, an unresolved V gene accounts for under half, and the cause of the remainder is not known. The sample contains some 270,000 clones, around nine tenths of them found a single time. The top ten clonotypes cover around 1.5% of the sample. Source material: peripheral blood. These receptors were collected from a woman aged 55-70 years who had recovered from COVID-19.

The chain employs TRBV14 and TRBJ2-1; TRBD1 matches 7 bases. Germline CDR1 is SGHDN and CDR2 is FVKESK. The CDR3 loop spans 17 amino acids. V lost 2 bases, J lost 4 bases, and 11 bases stayed unmatched. The CDR3 nucleotides are TGTGCCAGCAGCCAACTACCCGGGACAGCCTTTTACAATGAGCAGTTCTTC. Translation: CASSQLPGTAFYNEQFF.

The V gene is TRBV11-2, the J gene TRBJ1-4, with 8 bases that match TRBD1. V shed 7 bases, J shed 4 bases, and the junction held 14 bases outside the gene matches. This CDR3 comprises 17 residues. Germline V lookup: CDR1 SGHAT, CDR2 FQNNGV. CDR3 sequence (DNA): TGTGCCAGCACCAGAACAGGGGGTAATCATTTTAATGAAAAACTGTTTTTT. Its protein product is CASTRTGGNHFNEKLFF. The complete variable domain, with remaining parts taken from reference TRBV11-2 and TRBJ1-4, reads EAGVAQSPRYKIIEKRQSVAFWCNPISGHATLYWYQQILGQGPKLLIQFQNNGVVDDSQLPKDRFSAERLKGVDSTLKIQPAKLEDSAVYLCASTRTGGNHFNEKLFFGSGTQLSVL.

V usage is TRBV15 and J usage is TRBJ1-1; 10 nucleotides line up with TRBD1. The CDR3 totals 16 residues. After removal of 3 bases from V and 1 base from J, the junction contained 5 bases not matched to a gene. The germline V gene encodes CDR1 LNHNV and CDR2 YYDKDF (reference sequence). The CDR3, as DNA: TGTGCCACCAGCAGGGGGACAGGGGTGGCGAACACTGAAGCTTTCTTT. It specifies CATSRGTGVANTEAFF.

V usage is TRBV6-2 or TRBV6-3 and J usage is TRBJ2-7; D possibly corresponds to TRBD1 (5 bases). The CDR3 is 12 amino acids. The germline V gene has CDR1 MNHEY and CDR2 SVGEGT. Between the trimmed V and J ends, which lost 4 bases and 6 bases, there was a span of 10 bases. CDR3 in amino acids: CASSSAGREQYF. The CDR3 region has the DNA TGTGCCAGCAGTTCGGCAGGGCGCGAGCAGTACTTC.

This chain connects TRBV7-2 to TRBJ2-3; possibly TRBD2 for D (5 bases). This CDR3 spans 15 amino acids. The germline V gene has CDR1 SGHTA and CDR2 FQGNSA. Trimming took off 2 bases at V and 0 bases at J, with 9 bases between the two ends. As DNA, the CDR3 is TGTGCCAGCAGCTTATTACTAGTGAGCACAGATACGCAGTATTTT. Encoded protein: CASSLLLVSTDTQYF.

This clone has only one observation. The chain is built from TRBV7-9 and TRBJ1-5, with D maybe TRBD1 (6 bases). Trimming left V 5 bases short and J 6 bases short, with 17 bases between. There are 15 residues in the CDR3. Germline V gene sequence: CDR1 SEHNR, CDR2 FQNEAQ (reference sequence). This CDR3 reads CASSPAGGAGQPQHF. CDR3 sequence (DNA): TGTGCCAGCAGCCCCGCGGGGGGGGCCGGTCAGCCCCAGCATTTT. The whole variable domain, remainder taken from reference TRBV7-9 and TRBJ1-5, is DTGVSQNPRHKITKRGQNVTFRCDPISEHNRLYWYRQTLGQGPEFLTYFQNEAQLEKSRLLSDRFSAERPKGSFSTLEIQRTEQGDSAMYLCASSPAGGAGQPQHFGDGTRLSIL.

CDR3 region: CASSPSGGRTEAFF. The CDR3 coding sequence is TGTGCCAGTAGTCCGTCAGGGGGGCGCACTGAAGCTTTCTTT. The chain links TRBV19 to TRBJ1-1; 7 nucleotides align to TRBD1. CDR1 and CDR2 (germline): LNHDA, SQIVND (reference sequence). The CDR3 is made up of 14 amino acids. V trimming: 5 bases; J trimming: 4 bases; junction bases outside the gene matches: 7.

The chain has TRBV2 and TRBJ1-5; D ambiguous. Trimming took off 6 bases at V and 4 bases at J, with 7 bases between the two ends. CDR1 is SNHLY and CDR2 is FYNNEI in the germline V gene. The CDR3 consists of 12 residues. CDR3 region: CASRAINQPQHF. The CDR3 DNA follows: TGTGCCAGCAGGGCCATAAATCAGCCCCAGCATTTT.

The V and J genes are TRBV27 and TRBJ2-7, with 9 bases lining up with TRBD1. This CDR3 region has 17 residues. After removal of 5 bases from V and 2 bases from J, the junction contained 13 bases not matched to a gene. Per the germline V gene, CDR1 is MNHEY and CDR2 is SMNVEV (reference sequence). CDR3 in amino acids: CASSPGTGNRFTYEQYF. The CDR3 DNA reads as TGTGCCAGCAGTCCCGGGACAGGGAACAGGTTCACCTACGAGCAGTACTTC.

This clone was found once. The chain recombines TRBV28 with TRBJ2-1; 8 positions agree with TRBD2. Germline CDR1 MDHEN, CDR2 SYDVKM. The CDR3 loop spans 15 amino acids. After removal of 3 bases from V and 4 bases from J, the junction contained 5 bases not matched to a gene. This CDR3 reads CASSFGGEYYNEQFF. The CDR3 DNA reads TGTGCCAGCAGTTTCGGGGGGGAATATTACAATGAGCAGTTCTTC.

The chain employs TRBV6-2 or TRBV6-3 and TRBJ2-7; D is undetermined. Germline-derived CDR1 and CDR2 are MNHEY and SVGEGT. Trimming stripped 5 bases from V and 3 bases from J, with 5 bases between. The CDR3 is made up of 11 amino acids. The CDR3 bases are TGTGCCAGCAGTCGCAGCTACGAGCAGTACTTC. This codes for CASSRSYEQYF.

This chain joins TRBV19 and TRBJ2-7, with D perhaps matching TRBD1 (6 bases). CDR1 and CDR2 (germline): LNHDA, SQIVND (reference sequence). The CDR3 runs to 13 residues. V lost 5 bases to trimming and J lost 3 bases, with 11 bases between them. The CDR3 is CASSWDKNYEQYF. The CDR3 region has the DNA TGTGCCAGTAGTTGGGACAAGAACTACGAGCAGTACTTC.

The chain joins TRBV18 to TRBJ1-1; D possibly corresponds to TRBD1 (6 bases). V lost 3 bases to trimming and J lost 3 bases, with 11 bases between them. The CDR3 extends over 14 amino acids. Germline V CDR1 and CDR2: KGHSH, LQKENI. The CDR3 is CASSPGGAYTEAFF. The CDR3 nucleotides read TGTGCCAGCTCACCGGGGGGGGCCTACACTGAAGCTTTCTTT.

The chain uses TRBV5-1 and TRBJ2-7; 8 nucleotides match TRBD1. V was clipped by 2 bases and J by 2 bases; unmatched bases: 3. The V gene's germline CDR1 is SGHRS and CDR2 YFSETQ. The CDR3 has 14 residues. CDR3 sequence: CASSFTGGPYEQYF. CDR3 bases: TGCGCCAGCAGCTTTACAGGGGGACCCTACGAGCAGTACTTC.

On this clone itself: Other DNA sequences in this specimen translate into the identical CDR3. The rearrangement joins TRBV7-9 to TRBJ1-1; D perhaps matches TRBD1 (5 bases). The germline V gene encodes CDR1 SEHNR and CDR2 FQNEAQ (reference sequence). The CDR3 length is 13 residues. Trimming left V 1 base short and J 5 bases short, with 8 bases between. The CDR3 sequence: CASSLVEGTEAFF. The CDR3 bases are TGTGCCAGCAGCTTAGTGGAGGGGACTGAAGCTTTCTTT.

V usage is TRBV2 and J usage is TRBJ2-1, with D uncertain. This CDR3 has 10 amino acids. V lost 8 bases, J lost 4 bases, and 3 bases lay in between. The germline V gene encodes CDR1 SNHLY and CDR2 FYNNEI. This chain's CDR3 is CASYYNEQFF. CDR3 coding DNA: TGTGCCAGCTATTACAATGAGCAGTTCTTC.

The chain combines TRBV12-3 or TRBV12-4 with TRBJ2-1, with D maybe TRBD2 (5 bases). The CDR3 sequence is 13 residues long. V shed 1 base and J shed 12 bases, with 13 bases lying between them. CDR3 region: CASSLVSNGGQFF. DNA for the CDR3: TGTGCCAGCAGTTTAGTAAGTAATGGAGGGCAGTTCTTC.

This clone was seen a handful of times. The rearrangement uses TRBV5-1 and TRBJ2-5; D gene uncertain. Germline-derived CDR1 and CDR2 are SGHRS and YFSETQ. Trimming took 2 bases from V and 1 from J, leaving 9 bases between them. The CDR3 length is 14 residues. The CDR3 nucleotides are TGCGCCAGCAGCTTATTTACAGCCCAAGAGACCCAGTACTTC. Protein sequence: CASSLFTAQETQYF.

The chain links TRBV18 to TRBJ1-1, with TRBD1 identical over 8 bases. V was pared by 5 bases and J by 3 bases, with 11 bases of the junction left unmatched. This CDR3 is built from 16 residues. Germline V gene sequence: CDR1 KGHSH, CDR2 LQKENI. The CDR3 nucleotides read TGTGCCAGCTCATTTCAGATGGTGACAGGGGACACTGAAGCTTTCTTT. Translation gives CASSFQMVTGDTEAFF.

The chain recombines TRBV29-1 with TRBJ2-3; 8 bases map to TRBD2. Germline lookup yields CDR1 SQVTM and CDR2 ANQGSEA. J was trimmed by 3 bases and V by 2 bases; bases with no gene match: 10. The CDR3 extends over 16 amino acids. This CDR3 reads CSVELKLAATTDTQYF. CDR3 coding DNA: TGCAGCGTTGAACTCAAACTAGCGGCTACGACAGATACGCAGTATTTT.

The chain links TRBV14 to TRBJ2-3; the match to TRBD2 covers 7 bases. The CDR3 has 15 residues. V shed 1 base, J shed 4 bases, and the junction held 5 bases outside the gene matches. Germline lookup yields CDR1 SGHDN and CDR2 FVKESK. CDR3 sequence reads: CASSQVGLVPDTQYF. DNA of the CDR3: TGTGCCAGCAGCCAAGTTGGACTAGTTCCAGATACGCAGTATTTT. The full variable domain, rest sourced from reference TRBV14 and TRBJ2-3, is EAGVTQFPSHSVIEKGQTVTLRCDPISGHDNLYWYRRVMGKEIKFLLHFVKESKQDESGMPNNRFLAERTGGTYSTLKVQPAELEDSGVYFCASSQVGLVPDTQYFGPGTRLTVL.

The chain recombines TRBV18 with TRBJ1-5; D ambiguous. Germline V gene data show CDR1 as KGHSH and CDR2 as LQKENI. The CDR3 is 12 amino acids. Trimming shortened V by 6 bases and J by 5 bases, and 8 bases separated the two germline ends. The CDR3 region has the DNA TGTGCCAGCTCGTCCCTAGATCAGCCCCAGCATTTT. Translating gives CASSSLDQPQHF.

V is TRBV29-1 and J is TRBJ1-1; 12 bases agree with TRBD1. Losses at the gene ends were 0 bases for V and 5 bases for J; bases not matched to a gene: 16. Germline V gives CDR1 SQVTM, CDR2 ANQGSEA. CDR3 length: 19 amino acids. CDR3: CSVEDSGTGGPEVGTEAFF. The CDR3 nucleotides read TGCAGCGTTGAAGATTCCGGGACAGGGGGCCCGGAAGTGGGGACTGAAGCTTTCTTT. Complete variable domain (other parts from reference TRBV29-1 and TRBJ1-1): SAVISQKPSRDICQRGTSLTIQCQVDSQVTMMFWYRQQPGQSLTLIATANQGSEATYESGFVIDKFPISRPNLTFSTLTVSNMSPEDSSIYLCSVEDSGTGGPEVGTEAFFGQGTRLTVV.

This clone was seen once. This chain links TRBV19 with TRBJ2-1; D is possibly TRBD1 (5 bases). The CDR3 totals 17 residues. Trimming pared 5 bases from V and 1 base from J, leaving 18 bases between. Germline CDR1 and CDR2: LNHDA and SQIVND (reference sequence). This CDR3 reads CASSLARVSFSYNEQFF. The CDR3 nucleotides read TGTGCCAGTAGTTTGGCCAGGGTGTCTTTTTCCTACAATGAGCAGTTCTTC. Together with reference TRBV19 and TRBJ2-1, the CDR3 gives the full variable domain: DGGITQSPKYLFRKEGQNVTLSCEQNLNHDAMYWYRQDPGQGLRLIYYSQIVNDFQKGDIAEGYSVSREKKESFPLTVTSAQKNPTAFYLCASSLARVSFSYNEQFFGPGTRLTVL.